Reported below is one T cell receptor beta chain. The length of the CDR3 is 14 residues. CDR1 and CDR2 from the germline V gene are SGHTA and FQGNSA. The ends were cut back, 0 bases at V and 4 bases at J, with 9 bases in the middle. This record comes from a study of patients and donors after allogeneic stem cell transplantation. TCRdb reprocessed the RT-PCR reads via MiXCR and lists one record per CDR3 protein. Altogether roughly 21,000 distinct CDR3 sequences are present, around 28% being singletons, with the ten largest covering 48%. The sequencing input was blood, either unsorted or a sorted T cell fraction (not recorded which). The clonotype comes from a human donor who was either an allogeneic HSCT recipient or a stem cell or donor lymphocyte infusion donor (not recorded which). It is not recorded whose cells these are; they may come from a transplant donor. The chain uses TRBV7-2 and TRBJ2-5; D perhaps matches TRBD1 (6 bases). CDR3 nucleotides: TGTGCCAGCAGCTTAGCAAACAGGGCAGAGACCCAGTACTTC. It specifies CASSLANRAETQYF.